A selection of T cell receptor beta chains follows, all from one sample in a study of blood T cell repertoires in COVID-19. TCRdb's table, derived via immunoSEQ multiplex PCR, lists solely in-frame clones and lacks some. This sample has 95,000 to 150,000 clones, with roughly 70% found just once. Sequencing input: peripheral blood. These receptors all stem from a human donor with acute or convalescent COVID-19. The donor label of this sample is uncertain. Both conserved end residues are trimmed from each CDR3.

V: TRBV7-9
CDR3: ASNRGGDGYGYT

V: TRBV19
CDR3: ASSIRDGANTQY

V: TRBV5-6
CDR3: ASSVRPAVGQPQH

V: TRBV29-1
CDR3: SVEKLGGPAQY

V: TRBV3-1/TRBV3-2
CDR3: ASSPDRATGELF

V: TRBV11-2
CDR3: ASSSLGGRDKAEAF

V: TRBV7-6
CDR3: ASSLSGGVNNEQF

V: TRBV10-3
CDR3: AISERTEGYT

V: TRBV18
CDR3: ASSTTPGLLSTDTQY

V: TRBV5-1
CDR3: ASSWDTGEKLF

V: TRBV5-1
CDR3: ASSWGTATWETQY

V: TRBV27
CDR3: ASSRPGQGHNEQF

V: TRBV4-1
CDR3: ASSHYDRSSYNEQF

V: TRBV6-7
CDR3: ASSYSKWDRVHRGAV

V: TRBV6-5
CDR3: ASSYGGHDTDTQY

V: TRBV7-9
CDR3: ASSTEGSGGAETQY

V: TRBV3-1/TRBV3-2
CDR3: ASSPKGTGLGGNTIY

V: TRBV5-1
CDR3: ASSREGVTNEKLF

V: TRBV30
CDR3: AWMTSGGTYEQY

V: TRBV28
CDR3: ASEEYSNQPQH

V: TRBV5-1
CDR3: ASSEGLAGDFFSGANVLT

V: TRBV6-5
CDR3: ASKPGHSNTEAF

V: TRBV5-1
CDR3: ASSLDRGVNYGYT

V: TRBV7-3
CDR3: ASSSSPGINTGELF

V: TRBV25-1
CDR3: ASSELEARSGNTIY

V: TRBV24-1
CDR3: ATSETGGVNTGELF

V: TRBV9
CDR3: ASSVTWTRDTEAF

V: TRBV5-6
CDR3: ASSLGRNYGYT

V: TRBV5-1
CDR3: ASSLARSISSQETQY